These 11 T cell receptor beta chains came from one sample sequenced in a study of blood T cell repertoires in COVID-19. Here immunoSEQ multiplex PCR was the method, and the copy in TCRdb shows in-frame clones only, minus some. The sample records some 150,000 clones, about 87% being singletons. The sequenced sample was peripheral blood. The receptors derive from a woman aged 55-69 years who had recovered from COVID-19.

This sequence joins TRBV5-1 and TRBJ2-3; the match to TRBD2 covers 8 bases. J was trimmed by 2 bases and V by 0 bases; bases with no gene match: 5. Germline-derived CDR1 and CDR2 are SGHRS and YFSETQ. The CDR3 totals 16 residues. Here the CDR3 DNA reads TGCGCCAGCAGCTTGGAAGCGGGGGATCCCACAGATACGCAGTATTTT. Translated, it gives CASSLEAGDPTDTQYF. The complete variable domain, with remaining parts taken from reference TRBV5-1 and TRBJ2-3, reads KAGVTQTPRYLIKTRGQQVTLSCSPISGHRSVSWYQQTPGQGLQFLFEYFSETQRNKGNFPGRFSGRQFSNSRSEMNVSTLELGDSALYLCASSLEAGDPTDTQYFGPGTRLTVL.

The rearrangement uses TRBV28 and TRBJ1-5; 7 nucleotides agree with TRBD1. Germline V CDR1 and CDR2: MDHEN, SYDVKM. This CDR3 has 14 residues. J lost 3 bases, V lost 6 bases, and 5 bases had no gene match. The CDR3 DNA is TGTGCCAGCAGCCTGGGACAGTTCAATCAGCCCCAGCATTTT. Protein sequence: CASSLGQFNQPQHF.

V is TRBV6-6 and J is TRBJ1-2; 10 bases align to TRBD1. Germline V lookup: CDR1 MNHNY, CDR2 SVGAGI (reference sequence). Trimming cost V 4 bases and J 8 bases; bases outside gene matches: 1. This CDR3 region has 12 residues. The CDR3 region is CASSLDRGGYTF. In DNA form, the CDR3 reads TGTGCCAGCAGTTTGGACAGGGGGGGCTACACCTTC.

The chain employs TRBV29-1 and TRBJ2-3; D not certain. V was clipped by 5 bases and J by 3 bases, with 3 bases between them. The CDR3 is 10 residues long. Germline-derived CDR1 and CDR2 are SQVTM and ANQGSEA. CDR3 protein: CSVQTDTQYF. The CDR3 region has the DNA TGCAGCGTTCAGACAGATACGCAGTATTTT.

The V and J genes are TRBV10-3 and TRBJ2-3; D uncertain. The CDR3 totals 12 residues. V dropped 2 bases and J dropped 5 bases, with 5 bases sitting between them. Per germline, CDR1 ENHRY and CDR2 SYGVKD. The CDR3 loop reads CAISEQRDTQYF. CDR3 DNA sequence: TGTGCCATCAGTGAGCAGCGAGATACGCAGTATTTT.

DNA of the CDR3: TGTGCCAGCAGCTCAGCAGGGGCTTCTGGAAACACCATATATTTT. Its translation: CASSSAGASGNTIYF. The genes are TRBV9 and TRBJ1-3, with a weak D call TRBD1 (6 bases). CDR3 size: 15 residues. The germline V gene encodes CDR1 SGDLS and CDR2 YYNGEE. Trimming cost V 4 bases and J 1 base, with 12 bases left between them.

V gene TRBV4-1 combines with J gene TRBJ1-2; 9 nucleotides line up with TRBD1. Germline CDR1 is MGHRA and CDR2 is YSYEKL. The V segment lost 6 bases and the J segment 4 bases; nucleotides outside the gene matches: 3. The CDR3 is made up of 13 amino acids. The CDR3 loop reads CASSQQGAYGYTF. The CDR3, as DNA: TGCGCCAGCAGTCAACAGGGGGCCTATGGCTACACCTTC.

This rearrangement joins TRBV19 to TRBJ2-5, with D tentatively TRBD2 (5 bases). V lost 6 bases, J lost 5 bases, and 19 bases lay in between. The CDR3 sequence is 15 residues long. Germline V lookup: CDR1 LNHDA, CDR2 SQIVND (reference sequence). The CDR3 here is CASSQGYLARETQYF. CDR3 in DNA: TGTGCCAGTAGCCAAGGGTACTTAGCGCGGGAGACCCAGTACTTC. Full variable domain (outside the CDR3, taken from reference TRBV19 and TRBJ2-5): DGGITQSPKYLFRKEGQNVTLSCEQNLNHDAMYWYRQDPGQGLRLIYYSQIVNDFQKGDIAEGYSVSREKKESFPLTVTSAQKNPTAFYLCASSQGYLARETQYFGPGTRLLVL.

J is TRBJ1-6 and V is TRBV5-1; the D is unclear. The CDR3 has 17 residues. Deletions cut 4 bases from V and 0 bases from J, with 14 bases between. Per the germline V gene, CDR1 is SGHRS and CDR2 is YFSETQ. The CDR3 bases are TGCGCCAGCAGCCGAATTAATACAGACTCCTATAATTCACCCCTCCACTTT. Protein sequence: CASSRINTDSYNSPLHF.

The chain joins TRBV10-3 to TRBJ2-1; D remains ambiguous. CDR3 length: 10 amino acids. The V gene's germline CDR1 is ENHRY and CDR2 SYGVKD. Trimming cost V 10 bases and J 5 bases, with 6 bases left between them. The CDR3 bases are TGTGCCACCCAGGACAATGAGCAGTTCTTC. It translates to CATQDNEQFF.

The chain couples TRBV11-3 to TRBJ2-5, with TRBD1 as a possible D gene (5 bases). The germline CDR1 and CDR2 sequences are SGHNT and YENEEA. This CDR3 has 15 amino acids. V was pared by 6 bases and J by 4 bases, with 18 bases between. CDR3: CASSRSWGTLETQYF. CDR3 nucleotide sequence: TGTGCCAGCAGTCGCTCATGGGGCACCCTAGAGACCCAGTACTTC.